A single sample is the source of the 30 T cell receptor beta chains below, sequenced in a study of cytomegalovirus exposure and HLA in healthy donors. The PCR was carried out with 60 Vbeta primers and 13 Jbeta primers. Data came from immunoSEQ multiplex PCR; TCRdb stores just in-frame clones and leaves some out. Seen here are approximately 200,000 clones, roughly 81% observed once, and the top ten hold 2.5% to 3.5%. Sequences were obtained from PBMCs. These TCRs come from a woman aged 25 to 45 in good health and CMV-seropositive.

This clone was seen a handful of times. V usage is TRBV19 and J usage is TRBJ1-1; 7 positions match TRBD1. This CDR3 comprises 12 residues. Trimming cost V 5 bases and J 9 bases; bases outside gene matches: 6. Germline values: CDR1 LNHDA, CDR2 SQIVND (reference sequence). The CDR3 region has the DNA TGTGCCAGTAGTCCTCCGGGACAGCAAGCTTTCTTT. Its protein is CASSPPGQQAFF.

The chain joins TRBV14 to TRBJ2-1; D possibly corresponds to TRBD1 (6 bases). The CDR3 spans 14 residues. Germline V gene sequence: CDR1 SGHDN, CDR2 FVKESK. V lost 2 bases, J lost 5 bases, and 10 bases lay in between. CDR3 DNA: TGTGCCAGCAGCCAACGAACAGGGAACAATGAGCAGTTCTTC. Residues: CASSQRTGNNEQFF.

The J gene is TRBJ2-2, the V gene TRBV7-6, with D unclear. The V and J ends lost 2 bases and 4 bases respectively, with 11 bases between them. The CDR3 is 15 amino acids. Germline lookup yields CDR1 SGHVS and CDR2 FNYEAQ. Here the CDR3 reads CASSLFTAGTGELFF. The CDR3 DNA follows: TGTGCCAGCAGCTTATTCACAGCCGGCACCGGGGAGCTGTTTTTT.

As concerns this clone: The same CDR3 arises from other DNA sequences in this sample as well. J is TRBJ2-7 and V is TRBV27; D is uncertain. In germline, CDR1 is MNHEY, CDR2 SMNVEV (reference sequence). The CDR3 has 11 residues. Trimming left V 4 bases short and J 1 base short, with 2 bases between. The CDR3 loop is CASSSSYEQYF. The CDR3 nucleotides are TGTGCCAGCAGTTCTTCCTACGAGCAGTACTTC.

This chain links TRBV28 with TRBJ2-7, with D unresolved. Germline CDR1 is MDHEN and CDR2 is SYDVKM. The CDR3 has 13 residues. V shed 6 bases and J shed 2 bases, with 11 bases lying between them. The CDR3 region is CASSYESAYEQYF. The CDR3 nucleotides are TGTGCCAGCAGCTACGAGAGCGCCTACGAGCAGTACTTC.

In its sample, this clone was seen once. The chain links TRBV6-1 to TRBJ1-2; 8 bases agree with TRBD1. CDR3 length: 13 amino acids. Unmatched junction bases numbered 7, after V lost 8 bases and J lost 5 bases. CDR1 is MNHNS and CDR2 is SASEGT in the germline V gene. The CDR3 sequence: CASRDRWEYGYTF. The CDR3 DNA follows: TGTGCCAGCCGGGACAGGTGGGAATATGGCTACACCTTC.

The J gene is TRBJ2-5, the V gene TRBV15; unclear D gene. With the DNA end fitting TRBJ2-7 better, the J assignment may be wrong. Germline V gene sequence: CDR1 LNHNV, CDR2 YYDKDF (reference sequence). CDR3 length: 13 residues. The CDR3 DNA reads TGTGCCACCAGCATTCACCAAGACTCCGAGCAGTACTTC. It specifies CATSIHQDSEQYF.

V gene TRBV6-5 combines with J gene TRBJ2-1; weak D call: TRBD1 (6 bases). Trimming removed 2 bases at V and 2 bases at J, with 10 bases between. Germline-derived CDR1 and CDR2 are MNHEY and SVGAGI. The length of the CDR3 is 15 residues. CDR3 DNA: TGTGCCAGCAGTTACAGGGACACCGCCTACAATGAGCAGTTCTTC. Translating gives CASSYRDTAYNEQFF.

This chain connects TRBV5-1 to TRBJ2-3, with unresolved D. The V and J ends lost 0 bases and 0 bases respectively, with 8 bases between them. The germline V gene encodes CDR1 SGHRS and CDR2 YFSETQ. CDR3 length equals 15 residues. CDR3 nucleotide sequence: TGCGCCAGCAGCTTGGCCCCGACTAGCACAGATACGCAGTATTTT. It codes for CASSLAPTSTDTQYF.

V gene TRBV5-6 combines with J gene TRBJ2-4, with a tentative D call TRBD1 (5 bases). This CDR3 comprises 16 residues. Trimming took 0 bases from V and 0 from J, leaving 10 bases between them. The germline CDR1 and CDR2 sequences are SGHDT and YYEEEE. The CDR3 protein is CASSLGGPLAKNIQYF. The DNA for the CDR3 is TGTGCCAGCAGCTTGGGGGGCCCCTTAGCCAAAAACATTCAGTACTTC.

V is TRBV7-9 and J is TRBJ1-2, with unresolved D. The CDR3 totals 14 residues. The germline CDR1 and CDR2 sequences are SEHNR and FQNEAQ (reference sequence). Trimming left V 1 base short and J 1 base short, with 7 bases between. The CDR3 protein is CASSLELINYGYTF. The CDR3 nucleotides read TGTGCCAGCAGCTTAGAGCTGATTAACTATGGCTACACCTTC.

The V and J genes are TRBV6-5 and TRBJ2-7, with D perhaps TRBD2 (5 bases). CDR1 and CDR2 (germline): MNHEY, SVGAGI. The V end was cut by 0 bases, the J end by 3 bases, with 15 bases between. The CDR3 covers 16 residues. The CDR3 loop reads CASSYSGSPEGYEQYF. For the CDR3, the DNA is TGTGCCAGCAGTTACTCGGGCAGTCCCGAGGGCTACGAGCAGTACTTC.

Only a few counts were recorded for this clone. This sequence joins TRBV10-3 and TRBJ2-1, with 10 bases matching TRBD2. This CDR3 comprises 15 residues. Losses at the gene ends were 8 bases for V and 0 bases for J; bases not matched to a gene: 4. Germline-derived CDR1 and CDR2 are ENHRY and SYGVKD. CDR3 loop: CAIHSGRSSYNEQFF. Written as DNA, the CDR3 is TGTGCCATCCATAGCGGGAGGAGCTCCTACAATGAGCAGTTCTTC.

The chain carries TRBV28 and TRBJ1-2, with D maybe TRBD1 (6 bases). In germline, CDR1 is MDHEN, CDR2 SYDVKM. This CDR3 has 15 amino acids. The V gene lost 7 bases and the J gene lost 1 base, with 16 bases spanning the gap. The CDR3 DNA reads as TGTGCCAGCACAGATGGGGCAGGGGATAACTATGGCTACACCTTC. Translated, it gives CASTDGAGDNYGYTF.

This clone was seen a single time. The rearrangement links TRBV5-8 to TRBJ2-5, with D perhaps matching TRBD2 (6 bases). V gave up 5 bases and J gave up 4 bases, with 12 bases separating them. The CDR3 spans 13 residues. Germline CDR1 is SGHTS and CDR2 is YDEGEE. The CDR3 sequence is CASRGGGGETQYF. CDR3 nucleotides: TGTGCCAGCAGGGGGGGAGGCGGAGAGACCCAGTACTTC.

The sample holds a few counts of this clone. V and J are TRBV7-9 and TRBJ2-1, with a weak D call TRBD1 (5 bases). CDR1 is SEHNR and CDR2 is FQNEAQ in the germline V gene (reference sequence). There are 19 residues in the CDR3. Trimming took 0 bases from V and 2 from J, leaving 20 bases between them. The CDR3 DNA reads TGTGCCAGCAGCTTAGCCCACAGGTGGGTCCTTCGGCCCTACAATGAGCAGTTCTTC. Translating it yields CASSLAHRWVLRPYNEQFF.

On this clone itself: Germline and junction disagree at one end, which may indicate a read error. This chain uses TRBV10-2 with TRBJ1-1; D is unclear. Germline CDR1 is WSHSY and CDR2 is SAAADI. This CDR3 is 13 amino acids long. CDR3 coding DNA: TGCGCCAGCAGTGACAGGTTGAAGACTGAAGCTTTCTTT. The encoded protein is CASSDRLKTEAFF.

This chain links TRBV29-1 with TRBJ2-1; 10 positions agree with TRBD1. The CDR3 contains 13 residues. Germline CDR1 SQVTM, CDR2 ANQGSEA. Trimming removed 6 bases from V and 6 bases from J; junction bases left unmatched: 5. The CDR3 protein is CSVPGQGSNEQFF. The CDR3 nucleotides read TGCAGCGTCCCGGGACAGGGGTCCAATGAGCAGTTCTTC.

A note on this clone: A junction end diverges from the germline sequence, so it may reflect a read error. This chain links TRBV4-2 with TRBJ2-7; a weak D match, TRBD1 (5 bases). Germline V lookup: CDR1 LGHNA, CDR2 YNFKEQ. This CDR3 has 14 amino acids. The CDR3 loop is CASSYDRAVKERYF. As DNA, the CDR3 is TGTGCCAGCAGCTATGACAGAGCCGTGAAGGAGCGGTACTTC.

The V call is TRBV6-6, the J call TRBJ2-7; 7 bases map to TRBD1. CDR3 length: 15 amino acids. V shed 6 bases, J shed 0 bases, and the junction held 8 bases outside the gene matches. Germline V CDR1 and CDR2: MNHNY, SVGAGI (reference sequence). Here the CDR3 reads CASRGPGQLSYEQYF. The CDR3 DNA reads as TGTGCCAGCAGGGGCCCGGGACAGCTCTCCTACGAGCAGTACTTC.

V is TRBV5-1 and J is TRBJ2-5; 8 nucleotides align to TRBD2. The J call may be faulty, since TRBJ2-7 better matches the DNA end. The length of the CDR3 is 14 residues. Germline assignment: CDR1 SGHRS and CDR2 YFSETQ. CDR3 sequence reads: CASSLAGEIYEQYF. CDR3 in DNA: TGCGCCAGCAGCTTAGCGGGAGAGATCTACGAGCAGTACTTC.

The chain joins TRBV4-2 to TRBJ2-1; TRBD2 matches at 10 bases. Germline-derived CDR1 and CDR2 are LGHNA and YNFKEQ. The CDR3 is 18 amino acids. Germline trimming cut 0 bases from V and 7 bases from J; bases unmatched to any gene: 12. CDR3 amino acids: CASSQDKAWGAGGNEQFF. CDR3 in DNA: TGTGCCAGCAGCCAAGATAAGGCCTGGGGAGCGGGGGGGAATGAGCAGTTCTTC.

The chain recombines TRBV28 with TRBJ2-1; 9 nucleotides agree with TRBD1. J gave up 4 bases and V 8 bases, and 21 bases lay outside the gene matches. The CDR3 has 19 residues. Looked up from germline, CDR1 is MDHEN and CDR2 is SYDVKM. As DNA, the CDR3 is TGTGCCAGCGGCTTACCGGGACAGGGAGTTTTTCCCGCTTACAATGAGCAGTTCTTC. It codes for CASGLPGQGVFPAYNEQFF.

The chain couples TRBV19 to TRBJ2-2, with a weak D call TRBD1 (5 bases). The germline V gene encodes CDR1 LNHDA and CDR2 SQIVND (reference sequence). The V end was cut by 7 bases, the J end by 5 bases, with 11 bases between. The CDR3 loop spans 13 amino acids. Here the CDR3 reads CASTGPGTGELFF. The CDR3 coding sequence is TGTGCCAGTACCGGCCCAGGGACCGGGGAGCTGTTTTTT.

This clone was counted only a few times. This chain joins TRBV19 and TRBJ1-3; no clear D gene. Trimming cost V 4 bases and J 2 bases, with 3 bases left between them. Germline V gene sequence: CDR1 LNHDA, CDR2 SQIVND (reference sequence). This CDR3 is 12 amino acids long. DNA for the CDR3: TGTGCCAGTAGTACAGCTGGAAACACCATATATTTT. Protein sequence: CASSTAGNTIYF. Together with reference TRBV19 and TRBJ1-3, the CDR3 gives the full variable domain: DGGITQSPKYLFRKEGQNVTLSCEQNLNHDAMYWYRQDPGQGLRLIYYSQIVNDFQKGDIAEGYSVSREKKESFPLTVTSAQKNPTAFYLCASSTAGNTIYFGEGSWLTVV.

This clone has only a few counts. The chain couples TRBV10-2 to TRBJ2-1, with 7 bases lining up with TRBD2. The CDR3 has 15 residues. Germline V gene data show CDR1 as WSHSY and CDR2 as SAAADI. V shed 3 bases and J 3 bases; nucleotides not matched to a gene: 5. The CDR3 nucleotides read TGCGCCAGCAGTGATCTGACGGGAGGCTACAATGAGCAGTTCTTC. The encoded protein is CASSDLTGGYNEQFF.

This sequence joins TRBV6-4 and TRBJ2-5; maybe TRBD1 (6 bases). The germline V gene has CDR1 MRHNA and CDR2 SNTAGT. Trimming removed 2 bases from V and 5 bases from J, with 9 bases in between. CDR3 length: 13 amino acids. In DNA, the CDR3 is TGTGCCAGCAGTGACGGGGACACCGAGACCCAGTACTTC. Its translation is CASSDGDTETQYF.

The table lists this clone with a few counts. The chain joins TRBV11-1 to TRBJ2-7; 8 bases match TRBD1. Germline CDR1 SGHAT, CDR2 FQDESV (reference sequence). With V trimmed by 5 bases and J by 6 bases, 12 bases remained unmatched. The CDR3 contains 15 residues. In DNA form, the CDR3 reads TGTGCCAGCAGCCCTGAGACAGGGGCCTACGCCGAGCAGTACTTC. It yields the protein CASSPETGAYAEQYF.

The chain combines TRBV29-1 with TRBJ2-5; 8 nucleotides line up with TRBD2. V lost 4 bases, J lost 11 bases, and 12 bases stayed unmatched. There are 13 residues in the CDR3. Per the germline V gene, CDR1 is SQVTM and CDR2 is ANQGSEA. The CDR3 is CSVGSSGRGEQYF. CDR3 in DNA: TGCAGCGTTGGCTCGAGCGGGAGAGGGGAGCAGTACTTC.

The V call is TRBV10-2, the J call TRBJ1-2; the D is unclear. V dropped 0 bases and J dropped 3 bases, with 8 bases sitting between them. The CDR3 consists of 14 residues. CDR1 is WSHSY, CDR2 SAAADI, per germline. The CDR3 region has the DNA TGCGCCAGCAGTGAGTCGAAGGACTACTATGGCTACACCTTC. Protein: CASSESKDYYGYTF.